This T cell receptor beta chain originates from a study of cytomegalovirus exposure and HLA in healthy donors. Study context: Inside one of the first data releases sat around 85 million unique TCRs taken from HLA-typed donors.

On this clone itself: Its antigen is currently unknown.

Study-wide findings and caveats: Earlier analysis yielded a pattern in which most TCR beta V segments were productive about 90% or about 30% of the time. In a later analysis, specific HLA alleles were associated with 15,000 or so TCR beta sequences at a 0.05 false discovery rate.

60 Vbeta and 13 Jbeta primers were used in PCR. Produced via immunoSEQ multiplex PCR; TCRdb's table is partial and in-frame only. The table shows about 160,000 clones, with 75% to 90% occurring only once. Germline CDR1 SEHNR, CDR2 FQNEAQ (reference sequence). This CDR3 spans 17 amino acids. Losses at the gene ends were 6 bases for V and 8 bases for J; bases not matched to a gene: 15. Sequenced input: PBMCs. V usage is TRBV7-9 and J usage is TRBJ2-4; 11 bases map to TRBD2. The sequence was collected from a boy aged 2 to 10 in good health and CMV-seronegative. CDR3 region: CASSKASLAGGGDIQYF. CDR3 DNA sequence: TGTGCCAGCAGTAAAGCCAGCCTAGCGGGGGGCGGAGACATTCAGTACTTC.